This record looks at one T cell receptor beta chain sequence and its context. Its antigen is unknown. A much larger clonotype is one base distant, so this may be a read error. This sample is drawn from a study of breast tumors, draining lymph nodes, adjacent tissues. The study's findings and limits: Tumor TCR diversity was below lymph nodes but above nontumor tissue. The data were judged consistent with most tumor T cells coming from lymph node and expanding in tumor.

Via MiXCR, TCRdb re-called the multiplex PCR reads, giving one row per CDR3 protein. The table includes more than 200,000 distinct CDR3 sequences, 32% detected once. With 4 bases clipped from V and 7 bases from J, the junction kept 9 bases outside the gene matches. CDR3 length: 15 residues. CDR1 is MDHEN, CDR2 SYDVKM, per germline. Axillary draining lymph nodes of breast cancer patients supplied the node samples. The sequence came from a female donor with breast cancer. Some clones in this sample may be carry-over from other donors' samples. The chain combines TRBV28 with TRBJ2-7; 11 bases line up with TRBD2. The sequencing sample was made of axillary lymph node tissue. The CDR3, as DNA: TGTGCCAGCAGTTCCAGTAGCGGGGGGGCTTATGAGCAGTACTTC. It yields the protein CASSSSSGGAYEQYF.